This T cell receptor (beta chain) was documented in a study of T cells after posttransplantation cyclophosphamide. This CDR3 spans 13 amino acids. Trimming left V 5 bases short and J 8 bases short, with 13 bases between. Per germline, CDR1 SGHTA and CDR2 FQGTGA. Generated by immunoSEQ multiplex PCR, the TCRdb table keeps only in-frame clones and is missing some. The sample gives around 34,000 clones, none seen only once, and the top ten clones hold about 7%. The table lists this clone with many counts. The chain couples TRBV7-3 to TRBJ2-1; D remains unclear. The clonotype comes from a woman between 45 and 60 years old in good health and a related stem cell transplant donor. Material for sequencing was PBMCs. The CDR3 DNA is TGTGCCAGCAGCGTCACTCCAGGAGATGAGCAGTTCTTC. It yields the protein CASSVTPGDEQFF.